A single sample is the source of the 3 T cell receptor beta chains below, sequenced in a study of T cell changes during pregnancy in multiple sclerosis. Sequencing used immunoSEQ multiplex PCR; TCRdb keeps in-frame clones, though not all of them. The table has around 97,000 clones, about nine tenths seen once. The material sequenced was peripheral blood, taken in the second trimester of pregnancy. These receptors originate from a female donor in good health, enrolled as a control in a pregnancy study.

V is TRBV7-2 and J is TRBJ2-7; weak D call: TRBD2 (5 bases). CDR1 and CDR2 from the germline V gene are SGHTA and FQGNSA. The V end lost 1 base, the J end lost 0 bases, and 10 bases lay between the germline ends. The CDR3 is 15 amino acids. CDR3 bases: TGTGCCAGCAGCTTAGGGGCTAGCTTCTCCTACGAGCAGTACTTC. Translation: CASSLGASFSYEQYF.

As DNA, the CDR3 is TGCGCCAGCAGCTCGGGACAGGGGGTTCCCTCTGGGGCCAACGTCCTGACTTTC. Its protein is CASSSGQGVPSGANVLTF. The chain links TRBV5-1 to TRBJ2-6, with 11 bases fitting TRBD1. The germline gives CDR1 SGHRS, CDR2 YFSETQ. Unmatched junction bases numbered 5, after V lost 3 bases and J lost 0 bases. This CDR3 region has 18 residues.

CDR3 in amino acids: CASSPRQGRFEQYF. CDR3 DNA sequence: TGCGCCAGCAGCCCCCGACAGGGGCGATTCGAGCAGTACTTC. The gene calls are TRBV5-1 and TRBJ2-7, with TRBD1 identical over 8 bases. V dropped 4 bases and J dropped 6; count of bases not matched to a gene: 9. CDR3 size: 14 residues. Germline CDR1 and CDR2: SGHRS and YFSETQ.